These T cell receptor beta chains were read from a single sample in a study of technical replicates of blood from a few donors. Sequencing was performed with immunoSEQ multiplex PCR; in TCRdb, only in-frame clones are kept and a portion is missing. The sample contains around 80,000 clones, 85% to 95% of which appear only once. The sequencing input was T cells isolated from PBMCs. These receptors were collected from a human donor in good health. Both conserved end residues are part of each CDR3. Each record gives: clone size, D gene, V gene, J gene, CDR3 protein, CDR3 DNA. The D gene is left open where the match is weak. Rows give clone size only sometimes, using once, few, many, or a class for an expanded clone.

clone size: NA; D gene: TRBD1; V gene: TRBV28; J gene: TRBJ1-1; CDR3 protein: CASSSSHTDRGYTEAFF; CDR3 DNA: TGTGCCAGCAGTTCGTCCCACACGGACAGGGGTTACACTGAAGCTTTCTTT
clone size: NA; D gene: NA; V gene: TRBV21-1; J gene: TRBJ2-3; CDR3 protein: CASSKAGDTQYF; CDR3 DNA: TGTGCCAGCAGCAAAGCCGGGGATACGCAGTATTTT
clone size: NA; D gene: NA; V gene: TRBV7-9; J gene: TRBJ2-3; CDR3 protein: CASTPPGGRSTDTQYF; CDR3 DNA: TGTGCCAGCACCCCGCCGGGGGGCCGTAGCACAGATACGCAGTATTTT
clone size: NA; D gene: NA; V gene: TRBV9; J gene: TRBJ1-1; CDR3 protein: CASSVDLALGTEAFF; CDR3 DNA: TGTGCCAGCAGCGTAGATTTGGCCCTAGGCACTGAAGCTTTCTTT
clone size: NA; D gene: TRBD2; V gene: TRBV6-1; J gene: TRBJ2-7; CDR3 protein: CASSEGGRLYEQYF; CDR3 DNA: TGTGCCAGCAGTGAAGGCGGGAGACTATACGAGCAGTACTTC
clone size: once; D gene: TRBD2; V gene: TRBV6-6; J gene: TRBJ2-1; CDR3 protein: CASSKLRGSSYNEQFF; CDR3 DNA: TGTGCCAGCAGTAAGTTGCGGGGGAGTTCCTACAATGAGCAGTTCTTC
clone size: NA; D gene: NA; V gene: TRBV7-9; J gene: TRBJ2-3; CDR3 protein: CVVAEFTDTQYF; CDR3 DNA: TGTGTGGTAGCGGAGTTCACAGATACGCAGTATTTT
clone size: NA; D gene: TRBD1; V gene: TRBV5-1; J gene: TRBJ1-1; CDR3 protein: CASLDRGRTEAFF; CDR3 DNA: TGCGCCAGTCTTGACAGGGGGAGGACTGAAGCTTTCTTT
clone size: NA; D gene: NA; V gene: TRBV6-5; J gene: TRBJ2-1; CDR3 protein: CASSYSRQGNNEQFF; CDR3 DNA: TGTGCCAGCAGTTACAGTCGTCAGGGTAACAATGAGCAGTTCTTC
clone size: NA; D gene: NA; V gene: TRBV5-1; J gene: TRBJ2-5; CDR3 protein: CASSLSGAQETQYF; CDR3 DNA: TGCGCCAGCAGCTTGTCAGGGGCACAAGAGACCCAGTACTTC
clone size: NA; D gene: NA; V gene: TRBV5-1; J gene: TRBJ2-7; CDR3 protein: CASSLARPEGNEQYF; CDR3 DNA: TGCGCCAGCAGCTTGGCCCGGCCCGAGGGAAACGAGCAGTACTTC
clone size: NA; D gene: NA; V gene: TRBV11-2; J gene: TRBJ2-4; CDR3 protein: CASSFPENIQYF; CDR3 DNA: TGTGCCAGCAGCTTCCCAGAAAACATTCAGTACTTC
clone size: NA; D gene: NA; V gene: TRBV30; J gene: TRBJ1-3; CDR3 protein: CAWRWQSGNTIYF; CDR3 DNA: TGTGCCTGGAGATGGCAATCTGGAAACACCATATATTTT
clone size: NA; D gene: NA; V gene: TRBV6-5; J gene: TRBJ2-7; CDR3 protein: CASSYFPQGEKYF; CDR3 DNA: TGTGCCAGCAGTTACTTCCCGCAGGGTGAAAAGTACTTC
clone size: NA; D gene: NA; V gene: TRBV6-1; J gene: TRBJ2-3; CDR3 protein: CASNQGTDTQYF; CDR3 DNA: TGTGCCAGCAACCAGGGCACAGATACGCAGTATTTT
clone size: NA; D gene: NA; V gene: TRBV28; J gene: TRBJ2-7; CDR3 protein: CASSRESYEQYF; CDR3 DNA: TGTGCCAGCAGTCGGGAGTCCTACGAGCAGTACTTC
clone size: NA; D gene: TRBD1; V gene: TRBV29-1; J gene: TRBJ2-7; CDR3 protein: CSVYPGQGTYEQYF; CDR3 DNA: TGCAGCGTCTACCCGGGACAGGGAACCTACGAGCAGTACTTC
clone size: NA; D gene: NA; V gene: TRBV5-1; J gene: TRBJ1-3; CDR3 protein: CASSLVWQGLGNTIYF; CDR3 DNA: TGCGCCAGCAGCTTGGTATGGCAGGGATTAGGAAACACCATATATTTT
clone size: NA; D gene: NA; V gene: TRBV7-9; J gene: TRBJ1-5; CDR3 protein: CASSPSGQLNQPQHF; CDR3 DNA: TGTGCCAGCAGCCCCTCGGGACAATTAAATCAGCCCCAGCATTTT
clone size: NA; D gene: NA; V gene: TRBV28; J gene: TRBJ2-2; CDR3 protein: CASSGNRWNTGELFF; CDR3 DNA: TGTGCCAGCAGTGGGAACAGGTGGAACACCGGGGAGCTGTTTTTT
clone size: NA; D gene: NA; V gene: TRBV11-2; J gene: TRBJ2-7; CDR3 protein: CASSLGRESDYEQYF; CDR3 DNA: TGTGCCAGCAGCTTAGGGAGGGAATCCGACTACGAGCAGTACTTC
clone size: NA; D gene: NA; V gene: TRBV2; J gene: TRBJ2-7; CDR3 protein: CASSQEQGSSYEQYF; CDR3 DNA: TGTGCCAGCAGTCAAGAACAGGGAAGCTCCTACGAGCAGTACTTC
clone size: few; D gene: NA; V gene: TRBV9; J gene: TRBJ2-5; CDR3 protein: CASSRGSEETQYF; CDR3 DNA: TGTGCCAGCAGCAGGGGATCCGAAGAGACCCAGTACTTC
clone size: NA; D gene: NA; V gene: TRBV6-4; J gene: TRBJ2-1; CDR3 protein: CASSDLGSGVREQFF; CDR3 DNA: TGTGCCAGCAGTGATCTAGGGAGTGGCGTCCGGGAGCAGTTCTTC
clone size: NA; D gene: TRBD2; V gene: TRBV30; J gene: TRBJ2-1; CDR3 protein: CAWSVRGDEQFF; CDR3 DNA: TGTGCCTGGAGTGTACGGGGGGATGAGCAGTTCTTC
clone size: NA; D gene: NA; V gene: TRBV19; J gene: TRBJ2-6; CDR3 protein: CASSNPAGLFPSGANVLTF; CDR3 DNA: TGTGCCAGTAGTAATCCCGCAGGGCTTTTCCCCTCTGGGGCCAACGTCCTGACTTTC
clone size: NA; D gene: NA; V gene: TRBV7-8; J gene: TRBJ2-1; CDR3 protein: CASSPYSPTYNEQFF; CDR3 DNA: TGTGCCAGCAGCCCATACAGTCCTACCTACAATGAGCAGTTCTTC
clone size: NA; D gene: TRBD1; V gene: TRBV5-1; J gene: TRBJ1-2; CDR3 protein: CASSTPTGGYGYTF; CDR3 DNA: TGCGCCAGCAGTACGCCAACAGGGGGCTATGGCTACACCTTC
clone size: NA; D gene: NA; V gene: TRBV7-9; J gene: TRBJ1-5; CDR3 protein: CASSPSPEPQHF; CDR3 DNA: TGTGCCAGCAGCCCCTCTCCGGAGCCCCAGCATTTT
clone size: once; D gene: NA; V gene: TRBV18; J gene: TRBJ2-7; CDR3 protein: CASSPRWDTIHSYEQYF; CDR3 DNA: TGTGCCAGCTCACCCCGATGGGACACGATCCATTCCTACGAGCAGTACTTC
clone size: once; D gene: NA; V gene: TRBV28; J gene: TRBJ2-1; CDR3 protein: CASSLEQVYNEQFF; CDR3 DNA: TGTGCCAGCAGCCTAGAACAAGTCTACAATGAGCAGTTCTTC
clone size: once; D gene: NA; V gene: TRBV6-5; J gene: TRBJ1-4; CDR3 protein: CASSYSGLPPEKLFF; CDR3 DNA: TGTGCCAGCAGTTACAGCGGGCTACCTCCCGAAAAACTGTTTTTT
clone size: NA; D gene: NA; V gene: TRBV6-1; J gene: TRBJ1-2; CDR3 protein: CGNREHHSNYGYTF; CDR3 DNA: TGCGGGAACAGGGAACACCACTCTAACTATGGCTACACCTTC
clone size: few; D gene: NA; V gene: TRBV28; J gene: TRBJ1-1; CDR3 protein: CASSFWGVWAFF; CDR3 DNA: TGTGCCAGCAGTTTTTGGGGGGTATGGGCTTTCTTT
clone size: NA; D gene: NA; V gene: TRBV30; J gene: TRBJ1-3; CDR3 protein: CAWLPGQGPRIGNTIYF; CDR3 DNA: TGTGCCTGGTTACCGGGTCAGGGGCCAAGGATTGGAAACACCATATATTTT
clone size: NA; D gene: NA; V gene: TRBV6-1; J gene: TRBJ2-5; CDR3 protein: CASSDAGARVSTQYF; CDR3 DNA: TGTGCCAGCAGTGATGCAGGGGCGCGGGTTTCGACCCAGTACTTC
clone size: NA; D gene: TRBD1; V gene: TRBV18; J gene: TRBJ2-7; CDR3 protein: CASSPPGQGSYEQYF; CDR3 DNA: TGTGCCAGCTCACCACCGGGACAGGGGTCCTACGAGCAGTACTTC
clone size: NA; D gene: TRBD2; V gene: TRBV13; J gene: TRBJ2-3; CDR3 protein: CASSLGRPGGSDTQYF; CDR3 DNA: TGTGCCAGCAGCTTAGGGAGACCCGGGGGGTCAGATACGCAGTATTTT
clone size: NA; D gene: TRBD2; V gene: TRBV27; J gene: TRBJ2-1; CDR3 protein: CASRGLVGRSNEQFF; CDR3 DNA: TGTGCCAGCAGGGGACTAGTCGGGAGAAGCAATGAGCAGTTCTTC
clone size: once; D gene: NA; V gene: TRBV9; J gene: TRBJ2-1; CDR3 protein: CASSVGDQRQGGSEQFF; CDR3 DNA: TGTGCCAGCAGCGTAGGAGATCAACGGCAGGGTGGTAGTGAGCAGTTCTTC
clone size: few; D gene: TRBD2; V gene: TRBV5-1; J gene: TRBJ2-7; CDR3 protein: CASSPSGNYEQYF; CDR3 DNA: TGCGCCAGCAGCCCTAGCGGCAACTACGAGCAGTACTTC
clone size: NA; D gene: TRBD2; V gene: TRBV6-5; J gene: TRBJ2-2; CDR3 protein: CASSTSGGTGELFF; CDR3 DNA: TGTGCCAGCTCGACTAGCGGGGGAACCGGGGAGCTGTTTTTT
clone size: NA; D gene: TRBD2; V gene: TRBV18; J gene: TRBJ2-6; CDR3 protein: CASSPRIKAGGLVAGANVLTF; CDR3 DNA: TGTGCCAGCTCACCACGGATAAAAGCGGGGGGGCTCGTGGCTGGGGCCAACGTCCTGACTTTC
clone size: NA; D gene: TRBD1; V gene: TRBV11-3; J gene: TRBJ1-5; CDR3 protein: CASSTRGRGLNDIQPQHF; CDR3 DNA: TGTGCCAGCTCGACGAGGGGCAGGGGGTTAAATGATATTCAGCCCCAGCATTTT
clone size: NA; D gene: NA; V gene: TRBV5-1; J gene: TRBJ2-7; CDR3 protein: CASSPSTSSYEQYF; CDR3 DNA: TGCGCCAGCAGCCCGTCGACAAGCTCCTACGAGCAGTACTTC
clone size: once; D gene: TRBD1; V gene: TRBV7-2; J gene: TRBJ1-2; CDR3 protein: CASSPPTGVRGYTF; CDR3 DNA: TGTGCCAGCAGCCCTCCGACAGGGGTGAGGGGCTACACCTTC
clone size: NA; D gene: TRBD1; V gene: TRBV19; J gene: TRBJ2-7; CDR3 protein: CASSLKQGTGYEQYF; CDR3 DNA: TGTGCCAGTAGTCTTAAACAGGGGACAGGCTACGAGCAGTACTTC
clone size: once; D gene: NA; V gene: TRBV21-1; J gene: TRBJ2-7; CDR3 protein: CASSKGMRLAAYEQYF; CDR3 DNA: TGTGCCAGCAGCAAAGGGATGAGACTAGCGGCCTACGAGCAGTACTTC
clone size: NA; D gene: NA; V gene: TRBV4-1; J gene: TRBJ2-3; CDR3 protein: CASSHPQGLSTDTQYF; CDR3 DNA: TGCGCCAGCAGCCATCCTCAGGGGCTGAGCACAGATACGCAGTATTTT
clone size: NA; D gene: TRBD1; V gene: TRBV18; J gene: TRBJ2-1; CDR3 protein: CASSPLPGQGRTANEQFF; CDR3 DNA: TGTGCCAGCTCACCACTCCCTGGACAGGGACGTACGGCCAATGAGCAGTTCTTC
clone size: NA; D gene: TRBD1; V gene: TRBV28; J gene: TRBJ1-1; CDR3 protein: CASSSRGRTEAFF; CDR3 DNA: TGTGCCAGCAGTTCCAGGGGGCGGACTGAAGCTTTCTTT
clone size: NA; D gene: NA; V gene: TRBV12-5; J gene: TRBJ1-1; CDR3 protein: CASGGGVEAFF; CDR3 DNA: TGTGCTAGTGGTGGGGGGGTTGAAGCTTTCTTT
clone size: NA; D gene: TRBD2; V gene: TRBV4-1; J gene: TRBJ2-7; CDR3 protein: CASSQLPQLTTSGRASYEQYF; CDR3 DNA: TGCGCCAGCAGCCAACTACCACAACTGACAACTAGCGGGAGGGCATCATACGAGCAGTACTTC
clone size: NA; D gene: NA; V gene: TRBV6-1; J gene: TRBJ1-1; CDR3 protein: CASSEVGVTEAFF; CDR3 DNA: TGTGCCAGCAGTGAAGTCGGGGTTACTGAAGCTTTCTTT
clone size: NA; D gene: NA; V gene: TRBV5-4; J gene: TRBJ1-1; CDR3 protein: CASSLGGTKEAFF; CDR3 DNA: TGTGCCAGCAGCTTGGGGGGCACCAAGGAAGCTTTCTTT